The next 23 T cell receptor beta chains were all read from a single sample in a study of shared clonotypes between healthy human individuals (TCRdb year 2020). Library method: the immunoSEQ multiplex PCR assay. TCRdb limited this immuneACCESS table to in-frame rearrangements with V and J called. A share of clones is missing; checked studies link under half to unresolved V genes, and the rest is unexplained. Within this sample are approximately 2.5 million clones, with over 85% of them counted one time only. The top ten clonotypes cover about 0.13% of the sample. Material for sequencing was naive CD4+ T cells sorted from blood. Interpreted using the paper, the cell subset or site label stands for: CD45RA+ positively selected. The receptors here all came from a man aged 18 to 30 in good health.

The V and J genes are TRBV4-1 and TRBJ1-2; no reliable D call. The V gene lost 1 base and the J gene lost 4 bases, with 10 bases spanning the gap. There are 14 residues in the CDR3. CDR1 is MGHRA, CDR2 YSYEKL, per germline. CDR3 in amino acids: CASSQVFSSYGYTF. DNA of the CDR3: TGCGCCAGCAGCCAAGTATTCAGTTCCTATGGCTACACCTTC.

V gene TRBV6-5 combines with J gene TRBJ1-6; no reliable D call. Deletions cut 2 bases from V and 3 bases from J, with 8 bases between. Germline CDR1 MNHEY, CDR2 SVGAGI. CDR3 length: 15 residues. DNA of the CDR3: TGTGCCAGCAGTTACACCGGGTTCTATAATTCACCCCTCCACTTT. Its translation is CASSYTGFYNSPLHF.

As concerns this clone: Other DNA sequences in this specimen translate into the identical CDR3. V usage is TRBV5-1 and J usage is TRBJ1-1, with 7 bases lining up with TRBD1. Germline V gene sequence: CDR1 SGHRS, CDR2 YFSETQ. The trim removed 0 bases at V and 1 base at J, leaving 3 bases unmatched. There are 15 residues in the CDR3. CDR3 bases: TGCGCCAGCAGCTTGGGTGGGACAGCGAACACTGAAGCTTTCTTT. It translates to CASSLGGTANTEAFF.

The V call is TRBV6-6, the J call TRBJ1-4; 7 bases map to TRBD1. The CDR3 is 13 residues long. Germline CDR1 reads MNHNY; CDR2 reads SVGAGI (reference sequence). With V trimmed by 6 bases and J by 5 bases, 3 bases remained unmatched. CDR3 nucleotide sequence: TGTGCCAGCAGGGACAGGCTAAATGAAAAACTGTTTTTT. It codes for CASRDRLNEKLFF.

The chain carries TRBV10-2 and TRBJ1-5; unclear D gene. CDR1 is WSHSY, CDR2 SAAADI, per germline. Trimming took 2 bases from V and 0 from J, leaving 5 bases between them. The CDR3 is 14 amino acids. CDR3 bases: TGCGCCAGCAGTGAGCACCTTAGCAATCAGCCCCAGCATTTT. It is translated as CASSEHLSNQPQHF.

V and J are TRBV7-9 and TRBJ2-5, with a possible D match to TRBD1 (6 bases). CDR1 SEHNR and CDR2 FQNEAQ come from the germline V gene (reference sequence). The CDR3 runs to 15 residues. V was shortened by 5 bases and J by 2 bases, with 15 bases between the two germline ends. CDR3 residues: CASSQPWDKQETQYF. CDR3 coding DNA: TGTGCCAGCAGCCAACCATGGGACAAGCAAGAGACCCAGTACTTC.

The rearrangement uses TRBV5-1 and TRBJ1-1; 7 nucleotides line up with TRBD1. V lost 4 bases, J lost 0 bases, and 0 bases stayed unmatched. The CDR3 runs 13 residues. Germline CDR1 is SGHRS and CDR2 is YFSETQ. The CDR3 DNA is TGCGCCAGCAGCCAGGGGGTGAACACTGAAGCTTTCTTT. Its protein product is CASSQGVNTEAFF.

The genes are TRBV7-9 and TRBJ2-1; D possibly corresponds to TRBD1 (6 bases). This CDR3 contains 15 residues. Germline CDR1 SEHNR, CDR2 FQNEAQ (reference sequence). The V end was cut by 5 bases, the J end by 2 bases, with 13 bases between. This CDR3 is CASSPRGNTYNEQFF. The CDR3, as DNA: TGTGCCAGCAGCCCGAGGGGGAATACCTACAATGAGCAGTTCTTC.

The chain's CDR3 is CSVGEVSNYGYTF. The CDR3, as DNA: TGCAGCGTTGGGGAGGTTTCTAACTATGGCTACACCTTC. The chain recombines TRBV29-1 with TRBJ1-2; D remains unclear. CDR3 length: 13 amino acids. Germline V gene data show CDR1 as SQVTM and CDR2 as ANQGSEA. The germline V and J ends were trimmed by 4 bases and 0 bases, with 9 bases remaining between them.

The chain carries TRBV5-4 and TRBJ1-6, with 8 nucleotides matching TRBD1. The CDR3 is made up of 14 amino acids. Germline V CDR1 and CDR2: SGHNT, YYREEE (reference sequence). V gave up 5 bases and J gave up 7 bases; unmatched junction bases: 5. DNA of the CDR3: TGTGCCAGCAGGGGACAGGCAACGAATTCACCCCTCCACTTT. It yields the protein CASRGQATNSPLHF.

This chain connects TRBV19 to TRBJ1-1; TRBD1 is a possible D gene (6 bases). The CDR3 covers 12 residues. Trimming left V 4 bases short and J 10 bases short, with 13 bases between. CDR1 and CDR2 (germline): LNHDA, SQIVND (reference sequence). CDR3 loop: CASSREGQRAFF. Written as DNA, the CDR3 is TGTGCCAGTAGTAGAGAGGGACAACGAGCTTTCTTT.

J is TRBJ1-6 and V is TRBV2; 7 positions match TRBD1. V trimming: 9 bases; J trimming: 8 bases; junction bases outside the gene matches: 7. This CDR3 contains 13 residues. Germline-derived CDR1 and CDR2 are SNHLY and FYNNEI. DNA of the CDR3: TGTGCCAGTCGGGACAGAATCTATTCACCCCTCCACTTT. Residues: CASRDRIYSPLHF. Together with reference TRBV2 and TRBJ1-6, the CDR3 gives the full variable domain: EPEVTQTPSHQVTQMGQEVILRCVPISNHLYFYWYRQILGQKVEFLVSFYNNEISEKSEIFDDQFSVERPDGSNFTLKIRSTKLEDSAMYFCASRDRIYSPLHFGNGTRLTVT.

This chain uses TRBV28 with TRBJ2-7, with D perhaps matching TRBD1 or TRBD2 (6 bases each). Germline values: CDR1 MDHEN, CDR2 SYDVKM. CDR3 size: 15 residues. Trimming took 6 bases from V and 0 from J, leaving 15 bases between them. In DNA form, the CDR3 reads TGTGCCAGCAGCCCCGGGGGCCAAGGCTCCTACGAGCAGTACTTC. Encoded protein: CASSPGGQGSYEQYF.

The chain couples TRBV4-2 to TRBJ2-3, with no clear D. The germline V gene encodes CDR1 LGHNA and CDR2 YNFKEQ. The CDR3 is made up of 13 amino acids. V gave up 0 bases and J gave up 5 bases, with 6 bases separating them. The CDR3: CASSQDTGDTQYF. The DNA for the CDR3 is TGTGCCAGCAGCCAAGATACTGGAGATACGCAGTATTTT.

This sequence joins TRBV19 and TRBJ1-5; D might be TRBD1 (5 bases). Trimming removed 7 bases at V and 3 bases at J, with 19 bases between. The CDR3 extends over 16 amino acids. Germline CDR1 reads LNHDA; CDR2 reads SQIVND (reference sequence). The CDR3 here is CASITRDGYSNQPQHF. As DNA, the CDR3 is TGTGCCAGTATCACCCGGGACGGCTATTCCAATCAGCCCCAGCATTTT. Looking up the rest from reference TRBV19 and TRBJ1-5 gives the full variable domain: DGGITQSPKYLFRKEGQNVTLSCEQNLNHDAMYWYRQDPGQGLRLIYYSQIVNDFQKGDIAEGYSVSREKKESFPLTVTSAQKNPTAFYLCASITRDGYSNQPQHFGDGTRLSIL.

This clone was detected only once. The rearrangement uses TRBV30 and TRBJ2-1; D gene unclear. Germline lookup yields CDR1 GTSNPN and CDR2 SVGIG (reference sequence). The CDR3 extends over 14 amino acids. For the CDR3, the DNA is TGTGCTGGAAGGGTTTTTCAGCCCTACAATGAGCAGTTCTTC. This gives the protein CAGRVFQPYNEQFF.

The rearrangement links TRBV5-1 to TRBJ1-4; D is perhaps TRBD1 (6 bases). Trimming stripped 0 bases from V and 0 bases from J, with 9 bases between. Per the germline V gene, CDR1 is SGHRS and CDR2 is YFSETQ. The CDR3 is 16 residues long. In nucleotides, the CDR3 is TGCGCCAGCAGCTTGGGCAGGGGAGCAACTAATGAAAAACTGTTTTTT. It encodes CASSLGRGATNEKLFF.

The chain employs TRBV5-1 and TRBJ2-2; 8 bases map to TRBD1. The CDR3 covers 15 residues. Germline values: CDR1 SGHRS, CDR2 YFSETQ. The ends lost 4 bases at V and 8 bases at J; junction bases unmatched: 10. CDR3 DNA: TGCGCCAGCAGCCACTTTCCAGGGGGCGAAGGGGAGCTGTTTTTT. This sequence encodes CASSHFPGGEGELFF.

The rearrangement links TRBV19 to TRBJ1-4; 11 bases are shared with TRBD1. CDR3 size: 13 residues. Germline CDR1 LNHDA, CDR2 SQIVND (reference sequence). Trimming removed 9 bases from V and 7 bases from J; junction bases left unmatched: 4. The CDR3 protein is CASGGQGVEKLFF. The CDR3 DNA is TGTGCCAGCGGGGGACAGGGGGTTGAAAAACTGTTTTTT.

The rearrangement joins TRBV5-1 to TRBJ1-4; TRBD1 matches 9 bases. Germline V gene lookup returns CDR1 SGHRS and CDR2 YFSETQ. The junction had 3 bases not matched to a gene; V was cut back by 1 base and J by 8 bases. The CDR3 length is 14 residues. The CDR3 sequence: CASSLTGGEEKLFF. The CDR3 nucleotides are TGCGCCAGCAGCTTGACAGGGGGCGAGGAAAAACTGTTTTTT.

The rearrangement links TRBV5-6 to TRBJ1-4; D might be TRBD1 (5 bases). The ends were cut back, 2 bases at V and 3 bases at J, with 14 bases in the middle. The CDR3 loop spans 16 amino acids. Germline V gene lookup returns CDR1 SGHDT and CDR2 YYEEEE. CDR3 in DNA: TGTGCCAGCAGCTTATTGATAGGGGAACCTAATGAAAAACTGTTTTTT. Residues: CASSLLIGEPNEKLFF.

The chain joins TRBV7-8 to TRBJ1-5; D is unclear. This CDR3 is built from 16 residues. The germline CDR1 and CDR2 sequences are SGHVS and FQNEAQ. Trimming pared 2 bases from V and 0 bases from J, leaving 11 bases between. The CDR3 DNA is TGTGCCAGCAGCTTATGGTCAACGAATAGCAATCAGCCCCAGCATTTT. It is translated as CASSLWSTNSNQPQHF.

The rearrangement joins TRBV6-1 to TRBJ2-3; D gene uncertain. V was cut by 4 bases and J by 4 bases, with 21 bases left in between. CDR1 MNHNS and CDR2 SASEGT come from the germline V gene. This CDR3 is 17 amino acids long. Here the CDR3 DNA reads TGTGCCAGCAGTGTAAACCAGTTGTCCCACCGGGCAGATACGCAGTATTTT. Its translation is CASSVNQLSHRADTQYF.